What follows are 15 T cell receptor beta chains derived from one specimen sequenced in a study of cytomegalovirus exposure and HLA in healthy donors. Researchers ran the PCR with 60 Vbeta and 13 Jbeta primers. Here immunoSEQ multiplex PCR was the method, and the copy in TCRdb shows in-frame clones only, minus some. The sample holds roughly 200,000 clones; roughly 90% are singletons and the top ten take around 0.34%. The sample was PBMCs. These receptors all stem from a woman in her twenties or thirties in good health and CMV-seronegative.

The chain carries TRBV30 and TRBJ2-3; 9 bases are a match to TRBD1. Per germline, CDR1 GTSNPN and CDR2 SVGIG (reference sequence). The trim removed 2 bases at V and 6 bases at J, leaving 3 bases unmatched. The CDR3 loop spans 13 amino acids. The CDR3 DNA reads as TGTGCCTGGAGTCCCGGGACAGGGGATACGCAGTATTTT. Protein sequence: CAWSPGTGDTQYF.

The chain recombines TRBV5-1 with TRBJ1-2; D call uncertain. V lost 0 bases, J lost 0 bases, and 6 bases lay in between. The CDR3 length is 14 residues. CDR1 and CDR2 (germline): SGHRS, YFSETQ. CDR3 sequence (DNA): TGCGCCAGCAGCTTGGCCGGAGCTAACTATGGCTACACCTTC. Encoded protein: CASSLAGANYGYTF.

V usage is TRBV28 and J usage is TRBJ2-2; 9 nucleotides align to TRBD2. Germline V gene sequence: CDR1 MDHEN, CDR2 SYDVKM. The V gene end was trimmed by 7 bases and the J gene end by 1 base; junction bases not matched to a gene: 4. This CDR3 spans 15 amino acids. CDR3 bases: TGTGCCAGCAACCTTAGCGGGGGGAACACCGGGGAGCTGTTTTTT. Its protein is CASNLSGGNTGELFF.

CDR3 loop: CASSLLGNTEAFF. The DNA for the CDR3 is TGTGCCAGCAGCTTACTCGGGAACACTGAAGCTTTCTTT. The chain joins TRBV7-8 to TRBJ1-1, with D uncertain. Germline-derived CDR1 and CDR2 are SGHVS and FQNEAQ. V shed 2 bases and J shed 1 base, with 5 bases lying between them. The CDR3 consists of 13 residues.

The chain has TRBV6-1 and TRBJ1-1, with D possibly being TRBD1 (6 bases). V was pared by 9 bases and J by 6 bases, with 20 bases between. Per germline, CDR1 MNHNS and CDR2 SASEGT. The length of the CDR3 is 14 residues. CDR3 DNA sequence: TGTGCCAGTTCTGGGCAGGGGAGACGCTCTGAAGCTTTCTTT. Translation gives CASSGQGRRSEAFF.

The rearrangement links TRBV27 to TRBJ2-5; TRBD2 is a possible D gene (5 bases). The germline gives CDR1 MNHEY, CDR2 SMNVEV (reference sequence). The CDR3 contains 14 residues. The V and J ends lost 3 bases and 5 bases respectively, with 13 bases between them. The CDR3 loop is CASSFMGVGETQYF. CDR3 sequence (DNA): TGTGCCAGCAGTTTTATGGGAGTCGGGGAGACCCAGTACTTC.

The chain uses TRBV27 and TRBJ2-5, with 7 bases aligning to TRBD1. The CDR3 is made up of 13 amino acids. Germline CDR1 is MNHEY and CDR2 is SMNVEV (reference sequence). With V trimmed by 5 bases and J by 6 bases, 6 bases remained unmatched. The CDR3 sequence is CASSTQGMKTQYF. CDR3 in DNA: TGTGCCAGCAGTACACAGGGGATGAAGACCCAGTACTTC.

The genes are TRBV9 and TRBJ2-3; D unclear. The V end was cut by 0 bases, the J end by 6 bases, with 11 bases between. The germline CDR1 and CDR2 sequences are SGDLS and YYNGEE. The CDR3 has 14 residues. CDR3 sequence reads: CASSVASFGDTQYF. For the CDR3, the DNA is TGTGCCAGCAGCGTAGCCTCCTTCGGGGATACGCAGTATTTT.

The rearrangement links TRBV6-5 to TRBJ2-7; perhaps TRBD2 as D (5 bases). The germline gives CDR1 MNHEY, CDR2 SVGAGI. V dropped 11 bases and J dropped 2 bases, with 10 bases sitting between them. The CDR3 spans 11 residues. The CDR3 DNA is TGTGCCTCCAGAGGGACCTACGAGCAGTACTTC. Its protein product is CASRGTYEQYF.

This chain connects TRBV5-1 to TRBJ2-3, with 14 bases identical to TRBD2. The CDR3 contains 16 residues. V trimming: 5 bases; J trimming: 4 bases; junction bases outside the gene matches: 6. CDR1 and CDR2 (germline): SGHRS, YFSETQ. The CDR3 region has the DNA TGCGCCAGCAGAATTGGGACTAGCGGGGGCTCAGATACGCAGTATTTT. Protein sequence: CASRIGTSGGSDTQYF.

This chain connects TRBV7-2 to TRBJ1-1, with TRBD1 identical over 7 bases. The CDR3 has 13 residues. The V and J ends lost 5 bases and 12 bases, in that order; junction bases with no gene match: 12. In germline, CDR1 is SGHTA, CDR2 FQGNSA. CDR3 in amino acids: CASSRRGDREPFF. CDR3 coding DNA: TGTGCCAGCAGCCGACGAGGAGACAGGGAGCCTTTCTTT. Variable domain in full (rest from reference TRBV7-2 and TRBJ1-1): GAGVSQSPSNKVTEKGKDVELRCDPISGHTALYWYRQSLGQGLEFLIYFQGNSAPDKSGLPSDRFSAERTGGSVSTLTIQRTQQEDSAVYLCASSRRGDREPFFGQGTRLTVV.

The chain recombines TRBV27 with TRBJ1-2; 9 bases fit TRBD1. V was clipped by 3 bases and J by 7 bases; unmatched bases: 6. Germline lookup yields CDR1 MNHEY and CDR2 SMNVEV (reference sequence). The CDR3 is 14 residues long. This chain's CDR3 is CASSLRQGVAGYTF. In DNA, the CDR3 is TGTGCCAGCAGTTTGAGACAGGGGGTTGCTGGCTACACCTTC.

The genes are TRBV7-2 and TRBJ2-2, with D maybe TRBD2 (6 bases). The CDR3 runs 16 residues. Between the trimmed V and J ends, which lost 2 bases and 1 base, there was a span of 11 bases. The germline CDR1 and CDR2 sequences are SGHTA and FQGNSA. The CDR3 protein is CASSLTGTLNTGELFF. In DNA form, the CDR3 reads TGTGCCAGCAGCTTAACCGGGACTTTGAACACCGGGGAGCTGTTTTTT.

The rearrangement links TRBV28 to TRBJ1-6; D uncertain. CDR3 length: 16 amino acids. Germline V gives CDR1 MDHEN, CDR2 SYDVKM. The germline V and J ends were trimmed by 2 bases and 7 bases, with 15 bases remaining between them. The CDR3 DNA reads TGTGCCAGCAGTTTACGGGAATGGGTCCTCAATTCACCCCTCCACTTT. Residues: CASSLREWVLNSPLHF.

The chain recombines TRBV29-1 with TRBJ2-7, with 12 nucleotides matching TRBD1. The CDR3 sequence is 13 residues long. CDR1 and CDR2 from the germline V gene are SQVTM and ANQGSEA. Trimming at V came to 8 bases and at J to 5 bases, leaving 7 bases not matched to a gene. The CDR3 DNA follows: TGCAGCCCCGGGGGACAGGGGGCCCACGAGCAGTACTTC. Protein: CSPGGQGAHEQYF.